This T cell receptor (beta chain) was obtained from a study of shared clonotypes between healthy human individuals. For each subset, genomic DNA was distributed in equal portions over several immunoSEQ plates. Libraries were prepared by immunoSEQ multiplex PCR; TCRdb keeps only in-frame clonotypes and omits some of them. The data contain over 400,000 clones, 90% to 96% of them singletons. This clone occurred once. J gave up 3 bases and V 5 bases, and 1 base lay outside the gene matches. Germline values: CDR1 MNHNY, CDR2 SVGAGI (reference sequence). The CDR3 totals 14 residues. The chain employs TRBV6-6 and TRBJ2-7; 13 bases are a match to TRBD2. The sequence was obtained from a woman in her thirties in good health. The sample was naive CD4+ T cells sorted from blood. This sample's subset: CD45RA+ positively selected. CDR3 coding DNA: TGTGCCAGCAGTAGGACTAGCGGGAGCTACGAGCAGTACTTC. Residues: CASSRTSGSYEQYF.